The 11 T cell receptor beta chains reported below all come from one sample, sequenced in a study of control samples from healthy donors and cancer patients. Sequencing was performed with immunoSEQ multiplex PCR; in TCRdb, only in-frame clones are kept and a portion is missing. The data show 75,000 or so clones, 89% seen once. Sequencing was done on a sample of PBMCs. These receptors were collected from a man aged 60 to 69 with colorectal cancer.

The V and J genes are TRBV4-1 and TRBJ1-1; TRBD1 might be the D (5 bases). The CDR3 length is 15 residues. With 4 bases removed from V and 0 bases from J, the gap between germline ends came to 12 bases. Germline lookup yields CDR1 MGHRA and CDR2 YSYEKL. CDR3 DNA: TGCGCCAGCAGCCTTAGGGGTGCCATGAACACTGAAGCTTTCTTT. It yields the protein CASSLRGAMNTEAFF.

The V call is TRBV11-3, the J call TRBJ1-1; 9 bases match TRBD1. The CDR3 sequence is 14 residues long. Per germline, CDR1 SGHNT and CDR2 YENEEA. V lost 4 bases and J lost 6; bases outside the gene matches: 6. The CDR3 region is CASSWDRVTAEAFF. For the CDR3, the DNA is TGTGCCAGCAGCTGGGACAGGGTTACGGCTGAAGCTTTCTTT.

CDR3 amino acids: CASSPGGAGNTIYF. CDR3 bases: TGCGCCAGCAGCCCTGGAGGGGCTGGAAACACCATATATTTT. V gene TRBV5-1 combines with J gene TRBJ1-3; the D gene is possibly TRBD1 (5 bases). Germline CDR1 and CDR2: SGHRS and YFSETQ. CDR3 length equals 14 residues. The V end was cut by 4 bases, the J end by 2 bases, with 10 bases between.

This chain uses TRBV5-1 with TRBJ2-5; D may be TRBD1 (6 bases). Germline CDR1 SGHRS, CDR2 YFSETQ. There are 16 residues in the CDR3. V lost 1 base and J 1 base, leaving 14 bases between the germline ends. In DNA form, the CDR3 reads TGCGCCAGCAGCTTGATGGGCAGGGGCCTCCAAGAGACCCAGTACTTC. It yields the protein CASSLMGRGLQETQYF.

This chain links TRBV2 with TRBJ2-4; D ambiguous. Trimming removed 5 bases at V and 0 bases at J, with 8 bases between. This CDR3 region has 14 residues. CDR1 is SNHLY and CDR2 is FYNNEI in the germline V gene. Here the CDR3 DNA reads TGTGCCAGCAGTTCACAGCTAGCCAAAAACATTCAGTACTTC. Its protein product is CASSSQLAKNIQYF.

This chain connects TRBV28 to TRBJ1-5; no clear D. The CDR3 sequence is 14 residues long. Germline V gives CDR1 MDHEN, CDR2 SYDVKM. The germline V and J ends were trimmed by 7 bases and 2 bases, with 12 bases remaining between them. The CDR3 spells CASTWANGNQPQHF. As DNA, the CDR3 is TGTGCCAGCACCTGGGCTAATGGCAATCAGCCCCAGCATTTT.

The gene calls are TRBV7-9 and TRBJ1-3; D not resolved. The V gene lost 1 base and the J gene lost 0 bases, with 4 bases spanning the gap. CDR1 is SEHNR and CDR2 is FQNEAQ in the germline V gene (reference sequence). This CDR3 has 14 amino acids. CDR3 protein: CASSLEYSGNTIYF. DNA of the CDR3: TGTGCCAGCAGCTTAGAGTACTCTGGAAACACCATATATTTT.

The V and J genes are TRBV4-2 and TRBJ2-2, with 9 bases aligning to TRBD2. Germline V gene lookup returns CDR1 LGHNA and CDR2 YNFKEQ. This CDR3 has 22 residues. The ends lost 0 bases at V and 2 bases at J; junction bases unmatched: 19. The CDR3 here is CASSQDWDRLAGFRFNTGELFF. Written as DNA, the CDR3 is TGTGCCAGCAGCCAAGATTGGGACCGTCTAGCGGGGTTTCGGTTTAACACCGGGGAGCTGTTTTTT.

This clone was observed a handful of times. V and J are TRBV6-5 and TRBJ2-7; D might be TRBD2 (6 bases). Trimming removed 4 bases at V and 11 bases at J, with 15 bases between. Germline loops: CDR1 MNHEY, CDR2 SVGAGI. The length of the CDR3 is 12 residues. CDR3: CASSSLGQREYF. In nucleotides, the CDR3 is TGTGCCAGCAGTTCCCTGGGCCAGCGGGAGTACTTC.

The genes are TRBV5-4 and TRBJ1-1, with D tentatively TRBD1 (5 bases). Germline CDR1 SGHNT, CDR2 YYREEE (reference sequence). The CDR3 contains 14 residues. The ends were cut back, 0 bases at V and 1 base at J, with 7 bases in the middle. The CDR3 sequence is CASSLARANTEAFF. CDR3 DNA: TGTGCCAGCAGCTTGGCCAGGGCGAACACTGAAGCTTTCTTT.

The chain combines TRBV18 with TRBJ2-5, with 13 bases matching TRBD2. The CDR3 runs to 15 residues. The germline V gene has CDR1 KGHSH and CDR2 LQKENI. V shed 3 bases and J 4 bases; nucleotides not matched to a gene: 2. CDR3 sequence: CASSPGLAGRETQYF. The CDR3 nucleotides are TGTGCCAGCTCACCGGGACTAGCGGGGAGAGAGACCCAGTACTTC.